Shown below are 32 T cell receptor beta chains from a single sample sequenced in a study of blood T cell repertoires in COVID-19. Method: immunoSEQ multiplex PCR; TCRdb's copy keeps in-frame clones and lacks some. The sample shows 150,000 to 200,000 clones, 89% of them seen only once. Sequencing was done on a sample of peripheral blood. The receptors originated from a man aged 18-30 years who had recovered from COVID-19.

The rearrangement links TRBV9 to TRBJ2-3; weak D call: TRBD2 (5 bases). The V end was cut by 0 bases, the J end by 0 bases, with 11 bases between. The length of the CDR3 is 16 residues. Germline V gene data show CDR1 as SGDLS and CDR2 as YYNGEE. CDR3 sequence reads: CASSVAAGLSTDTQYF. CDR3 nucleotides: TGTGCCAGCAGCGTAGCCGCGGGCCTAAGCACAGATACGCAGTATTTT.

The V gene is TRBV24-1, the J gene TRBJ2-5, with D tentatively TRBD2 (7 bases). CDR3 length equals 14 residues. V dropped 4 bases and J dropped 7 bases, with 15 bases sitting between them. Germline CDR1 is KGHDR and CDR2 is SFDVKD. The CDR3 is CATSDSGGGGTQYF. CDR3 DNA sequence: TGTGCCACCAGTGACTCAGGAGGGGGGGGGACCCAGTACTTC.

The chain uses TRBV6-1 and TRBJ2-7, with D perhaps TRBD1 (5 bases). Germline values: CDR1 MNHNS, CDR2 SASEGT. Trimming pared 3 bases from V and 4 bases from J, leaving 7 bases between. The CDR3 consists of 12 residues. Written as DNA, the CDR3 is TGTGCCAGCAGTGACCAGGGATACGAGCAGTACTTC. Its translation is CASSDQGYEQYF.

J is TRBJ2-3 and V is TRBV6-1; TRBD1 matches 8 bases. Germline lookup yields CDR1 MNHNS and CDR2 SASEGT. V was pared by 4 bases and J by 6 bases, with 12 bases of the junction left unmatched. The CDR3 consists of 16 residues. In DNA, the CDR3 is TGTGCCAGCAGTGTAAAGACAGGGGCCTTGGTGGATACGCAGTATTTT. Amino acids: CASSVKTGALVDTQYF.

V and J are TRBV28 and TRBJ1-1; D is undetermined. Germline V gene sequence: CDR1 MDHEN, CDR2 SYDVKM. CDR3 length equals 13 residues. With 10 bases removed from V and 6 bases from J, the gap between germline ends came to 18 bases. CDR3 nucleotide sequence: TGTGCCATTAAAGAGGGATTCGGGGCTGAAGCTTTCTTT. As protein: CAIKEGFGAEAFF.

This chain joins TRBV5-1 and TRBJ2-5, with TRBD2 identical over 7 bases. The CDR3 is 14 amino acids. Trimming at V came to 2 bases and at J to 0 bases, leaving 1 base not matched to a gene. Germline loops: CDR1 SGHRS, CDR2 YFSETQ. The CDR3 sequence is CASSFGGYQETQYF. The CDR3 DNA sequence: TGCGCCAGCAGCTTCGGGGGGTACCAAGAGACCCAGTACTTC.

This chain connects TRBV7-2 to TRBJ1-1, with 8 positions matching TRBD1. The CDR3 totals 14 residues. V lost 2 bases and J lost 11; bases outside the gene matches: 10. Germline lookup yields CDR1 SGHTA and CDR2 FQGNSA. CDR3 sequence reads: CASSLFRGRERAFF. CDR3 nucleotides: TGTGCCAGCAGCTTATTCAGGGGGCGAGAGCGCGCTTTCTTT.

This clone came up once. V is TRBV6-5 and J is TRBJ1-5; 7 bases are shared with TRBD1. The V gene's germline CDR1 is MNHEY and CDR2 SVGAGI. V was clipped by 6 bases and J by 1 base; unmatched bases: 6. This CDR3 has 15 residues. CDR3 DNA sequence: TGTGCCAGCAGGCTCGACAGGGTAAGCAATCAGCCCCAGCATTTT. Amino acids: CASRLDRVSNQPQHF.

The V and J genes are TRBV5-1 and TRBJ2-1; 9 positions agree with TRBD2. Unmatched junction bases numbered 6, after V lost 0 bases and J lost 8 bases. The CDR3 runs to 15 residues. Germline V gene sequence: CDR1 SGHRS, CDR2 YFSETQ. CDR3 amino acids: CASSLDLAGIYEQFF. CDR3 coding DNA: TGCGCCAGCAGCTTGGACCTAGCGGGAATCTATGAGCAGTTCTTC.

This chain joins TRBV18 and TRBJ2-2; TRBD2 aligns across 11 bases. The germline V gene has CDR1 KGHSH and CDR2 LQKENI. The CDR3 is made up of 17 amino acids. With 3 bases clipped from V and 5 bases from J, the junction kept 8 bases outside the gene matches. For the CDR3, the DNA is TGTGCCAGCTCACCTCTAGCGGGAGGTCAGTGGACCGGGGAGCTGTTTTTT. Residues: CASSPLAGGQWTGELFF.

Concerning this clone: Because the CDR3's place on the DNA is in doubt, the DNA is left out and the CDR3 is given as listed by TCRdb. V gene TRBV7-3 combines with J gene TRBJ2-5; TRBD2 reflects the table's D call only, with no check against the DNA. Germline loops: CDR1 SGHTA, CDR2 FQGTGA. The length of the CDR3 is 13 amino acids, counting both ends. This CDR3 is CASSFGPGETQYF.

This clone has only one observation. This chain connects TRBV18 to TRBJ2-1; TRBD2 aligns across 8 bases. The CDR3 loop spans 15 amino acids. Trimming took 2 bases from V and 4 from J; bases not matched to a gene: 4. Germline assignment: CDR1 KGHSH and CDR2 LQKENI. CDR3: CASSPSAGAYNEQFF. Here the CDR3 DNA reads TGTGCCAGCTCACCATCAGCGGGAGCATACAATGAGCAGTTCTTC.

The rearrangement uses TRBV19 and TRBJ2-1; tentatively, D is TRBD1 (6 bases). Germline V lookup: CDR1 LNHDA, CDR2 SQIVND (reference sequence). The CDR3 extends over 16 amino acids. V lost 7 bases to trimming and J lost 2 bases, with 18 bases between them. The CDR3 DNA reads as TGTGCCAGTAATCCAAGGCACCAGGGGCCCTACAATGAGCAGTTCTTC. It specifies CASNPRHQGPYNEQFF.

This rearrangement joins TRBV28 to TRBJ1-2; 8 bases map to TRBD1. The germline gives CDR1 MDHEN, CDR2 SYDVKM. V shed 7 bases and J 6 bases; nucleotides not matched to a gene: 7. This CDR3 is 13 amino acids long. The CDR3 coding sequence is TGTGCCAGCACCGGACAGGGCATAAATGGCTACACCTTC. It specifies CASTGQGINGYTF.

The rearrangement links TRBV5-8 to TRBJ2-5, with unresolved D. The germline V gene has CDR1 SGHTS and CDR2 YDEGEE. The CDR3 spans 15 residues. V was trimmed by 1 base and J by 4 bases, leaving 14 bases between them. Written as DNA, the CDR3 is TGTGCCAGCAGCTTGAACGATCCGGGTTTAGAGACCCAGTACTTC. Amino acids: CASSLNDPGLETQYF.

For the CDR3, the DNA is TGTGCCACCAGTGATTTTGGGGGGTCCCGCTACACCTTC. It translates to CATSDFGGSRYTF. The chain employs TRBV24-1 and TRBJ1-2, with D maybe TRBD1 (5 bases). The V end lost 1 base, the J end lost 9 bases, and 11 bases lay between the germline ends. The CDR3 extends over 13 amino acids. Per germline, CDR1 KGHDR and CDR2 SFDVKD.

J is TRBJ1-1 and V is TRBV7-8; D gene uncertain. CDR3 length equals 14 residues. V was pared by 5 bases and J by 5 bases, with 15 bases between. In germline, CDR1 is SGHVS, CDR2 FQNEAQ. CDR3 loop: CASSPRRGETEAFF. CDR3 DNA: TGTGCCAGCAGCCCCAGGCGGGGTGAGACTGAAGCTTTCTTT.

The genes are TRBV27 and TRBJ2-1; perhaps TRBD1 as D (5 bases). This CDR3 comprises 13 residues. V was clipped by 4 bases and J by 6 bases, with 10 bases between them. Germline V gives CDR1 MNHEY, CDR2 SMNVEV (reference sequence). The chain's CDR3 is CASSSRVGNEQFF. The CDR3 nucleotides are TGTGCCAGCAGTTCCAGGGTGGGCAATGAGCAGTTCTTC.

This chain connects TRBV4-3 to TRBJ1-4; tentative D call: TRBD1 (5 bases). Looked up from germline, CDR1 is LGHNA and CDR2 is YSLEER. Deletions cut 0 bases from V and 3 bases from J, with 8 bases between. The CDR3 length is 15 residues. This CDR3 is CASSQDLGANEKLFF. The CDR3 DNA reads as TGCGCCAGCAGCCAAGATTTAGGGGCTAATGAAAAACTGTTTTTT.

The V and J genes are TRBV20-1 and TRBJ2-5; D unclear. Deletions cut 4 bases from V and 4 bases from J, with 7 bases between. This CDR3 spans 11 amino acids. Germline V CDR1 and CDR2: DFQATT, SNEGSKA (reference sequence). CDR3 bases: TGCAGTGCTAAAACTCCAGAGACCCAGTACTTC. Protein product: CSAKTPETQYF.

This clone was counted once. This sequence joins TRBV2 and TRBJ2-1; D not certain. The V gene's germline CDR1 is SNHLY and CDR2 FYNNEI. Trimming removed 2 bases from V and 15 bases from J, with 8 bases in between. This CDR3 is 10 amino acids long. CDR3 in DNA: TGTGCCAGCAGTGAAAGAGTTCTGTTCTTC. Its protein product is CASSERVLFF. The whole variable domain, filled in from reference TRBV2 and TRBJ2-1, reads EPEVTQTPSHQVTQMGQEVILRCVPISNHLYFYWYRQILGQKVEFLVSFYNNEISEKSEIFDDQFSVERPDGSNFTLKIRSTKLEDSAMYFCASSERVLFFGPGTRLTVL.

This CDR3 is CASSEAGGGQPQHF. The CDR3 coding sequence is TGTGCCAGCAGTGAAGCGGGGGGGGGACAGCCCCAGCATTTT. The chain couples TRBV2 to TRBJ1-5, with D possibly being TRBD1 (5 bases). Between the trimmed V and J ends, which lost 0 bases and 7 bases, there was a span of 10 bases. The germline gives CDR1 SNHLY, CDR2 FYNNEI. The CDR3 totals 14 residues.

This clone was observed once. This rearrangement joins TRBV11-3 to TRBJ2-3; 8 bases align to TRBD2. This CDR3 region has 13 residues. Unmatched junction bases numbered 4, after V lost 5 bases and J lost 6 bases. The germline V gene has CDR1 SGHNT and CDR2 YENEEA. For the CDR3, the DNA is TGTGCCAGCAGCCCCCGGGGGGGGGATACGCAGTATTTT. Amino acids: CASSPRGGDTQYF.

This chain links TRBV27 with TRBJ2-7, with D possibly being TRBD2 (5 bases). The CDR3 runs to 11 residues. Trimming removed 8 bases from V and 0 bases from J, with 5 bases in between. Germline CDR1 and CDR2: MNHEY and SMNVEV (reference sequence). CDR3 loop: CASGLSYEQYF. CDR3 sequence (DNA): TGTGCCAGCGGACTCTCCTACGAGCAGTACTTC.

The rearrangement joins TRBV5-1 to TRBJ2-3; maybe TRBD2 (5 bases). The CDR3 covers 13 residues. Germline V CDR1 and CDR2: SGHRS, YFSETQ. V was clipped by 2 bases and J by 1 base, with 5 bases between them. The CDR3 nucleotides are TGCGCCAGCAGCTTTAGCGGCACAGATACGCAGTATTTT. Its protein is CASSFSGTDTQYF. The whole variable domain, remainder taken from reference TRBV5-1 and TRBJ2-3, is KAGVTQTPRYLIKTRGQQVTLSCSPISGHRSVSWYQQTPGQGLQFLFEYFSETQRNKGNFPGRFSGRQFSNSRSEMNVSTLELGDSALYLCASSFSGTDTQYFGPGTRLTVL.

The chain is built from TRBV11-2 and TRBJ1-6, with 9 nucleotides matching TRBD1. The J segment lost 14 bases and the V segment lost 0 bases, leaving 5 bases of the junction unmatched. This CDR3 comprises 14 residues. The germline V gene has CDR1 SGHAT and CDR2 FQNNGV. In DNA form, the CDR3 reads TGTGCCAGCAGCTTAGAATGGGGACAGGGCACCCTCCACTTT. Amino acids: CASSLEWGQGTLHF.

CDR3 in DNA: TGTGCCAGCAGCCTGGACAGGGGGCGCCCAGATACGCAGTATTTT. Its protein is CASSLDRGRPDTQYF. This chain links TRBV7-8 with TRBJ2-3, with TRBD1 matching over 11 bases. The CDR3 is 15 amino acids. The ends lost 5 bases at V and 4 bases at J; junction bases unmatched: 5. From germline, CDR1 is SGHVS and CDR2 FQNEAQ.

In DNA form, the CDR3 reads TGTGCCAGCAGTTTATACAATCAGCCCCAGCATTTT. Residues: CASSLYNQPQHF. This chain connects TRBV2 to TRBJ1-5; D is undetermined. The CDR3 has 12 amino acids. The ends were cut back, 5 bases at V and 3 bases at J, with 5 bases in the middle. Germline CDR1 reads SNHLY; CDR2 reads FYNNEI.

V usage is TRBV19 and J usage is TRBJ1-1; 10 bases are a match to TRBD1. Germline V gene data show CDR1 as LNHDA and CDR2 as SQIVND (reference sequence). This CDR3 is 13 amino acids long. V lost 4 bases and J lost 11; bases outside the gene matches: 7. CDR3 coding DNA: TGTGCCAGTAGTAAGGACAGGGGGTTTCGGGCTTTCTTT. Residues: CASSKDRGFRAFF.

The CDR3 DNA sequence: TGTGCCAGCTCACCTAATTATAGCAATCAGCCCCAGCATTTT. This codes for CASSPNYSNQPQHF. The chain has TRBV18 and TRBJ1-5, with D unresolved. Germline values: CDR1 KGHSH, CDR2 LQKENI. The CDR3 spans 14 residues. V dropped 3 bases and J dropped 0 bases, with 6 bases sitting between them.

The V and J genes are TRBV6-5 and TRBJ2-7, with 9 bases fitting TRBD1. Trimming removed 2 bases from V and 1 base from J; junction bases left unmatched: 6. Germline CDR1 is MNHEY and CDR2 is SVGAGI. This CDR3 has 16 amino acids. CDR3 bases: TGTGCCAGCAGTTACGCGACCGGGACAGGGTCCTACGAGCAGTACTTC. This gives the protein CASSYATGTGSYEQYF.

The chain has TRBV10-2 and TRBJ2-1; D is unresolved. CDR1 is WSHSY, CDR2 SAAADI, per germline. This CDR3 has 17 residues. V lost 3 bases and J lost 2, with 17 bases in between. In DNA, the CDR3 is TGCGCCAGCAGTGAAAGTTTGGGCAATTTCCCCTACAATGAGCAGTTCTTC. It specifies CASSESLGNFPYNEQFF.